These 26 T cell receptor beta chains were all obtained from the same sample, sequenced in a study of T cells expressing NK-cell markers. TCRdb reanalyzed the 5' RACE reads, giving one entry per CDR3 protein sequence and no DNA. This sample contains some 150,000 distinct CDR3 sequences. Sequencing was performed on blood T cells: a sorted CD56 or NKG2C T cell subset, CD4+ or CD8+ T cells, or bulk PBMC T cells (not recorded which). The source is a man aged 18 to 35 in good health.

The chain is built from TRBV7-7 and TRBJ2-1; TCRdb calls TRBD2, which cannot be checked without DNA. CDR1 is SSHAT and CDR2 is FNYEAQ in the germline V gene (reference sequence). The length of the CDR3 is 17 residues. The CDR3 protein is CASSRSLAGANPNEQFF.

The chain couples TRBV19 to TRBJ1-2. The CDR3 length is 15 residues. Germline loops: CDR1 LNHDA, CDR2 SQIVND (reference sequence). CDR3 amino acids: CASSIDHWGFYGYTF.

The genes are TRBV9 and TRBJ2-7. The V gene's germline CDR1 is SGDLS and CDR2 YYNGEE. CDR3 length: 15 residues. The CDR3 is CASSVVSDGAYEQYF.

The chain's CDR3 is CASSDLEGIGEQFF. The rearrangement links TRBV10-2 to TRBJ2-1. CDR1 is WSHSY and CDR2 is SAAADI in the germline V gene. The length of the CDR3 is 14 residues.

The CDR3 loop reads CASSTGTLQYF. The chain carries TRBV11-2 and TRBJ2-4; TCRdb designates TRBD1, a call that cannot be tested without DNA. This CDR3 is 11 amino acids long. CDR1 and CDR2 from the germline V gene are SGHAT and FQNNGV.

This chain connects TRBV29-1 to TRBJ2-1. Germline V lookup: CDR1 SQVTM, CDR2 ANQGSEA. The CDR3 runs 16 residues. Here the CDR3 reads CSGSGVVDRSYNEQFF.

The CDR3 sequence: CASSDGTVIIQYF. The V and J genes are TRBV12-3 or TRBV12-4 and TRBJ2-4; TCRdb's D gene call, TRBD1, goes unchecked for lack of DNA. The CDR3 loop spans 13 amino acids.

The rearrangement links TRBV24-1 to TRBJ2-5; the TCRdb call, TRBD1, lacks DNA for checking. This CDR3 contains 15 residues. CDR1 KGHDR and CDR2 SFDVKD come from the germline V gene. CDR3 sequence: CATSDAGAAGETQYF.

This chain joins TRBV5-8 and TRBJ2-7. The CDR3 spans 12 residues. CDR1 is SGHTS and CDR2 is YDEGEE in the germline V gene. The CDR3 spells CASSRFTYEQYF. Full variable domain (remainder filled in from reference TRBV5-8 and TRBJ2-7): EAGVTQSPTHLIKTRGQQATLRCSPISGHTSVYWYQQALGLGLQFLLWYDEGEERNRGNFPPRFSGRQFPNYSSELNVNALELEDSALYLCASSRFTYEQYFGPGTRLTVT.

The chain links TRBV4-1 to TRBJ2-1; TCRdb outputs TRBD2, but without DNA this stays unchecked. Germline V gene lookup returns CDR1 MGHRA and CDR2 YSYEKL. The CDR3 totals 17 residues. CDR3 in amino acids: CASSRWTSGMSYNEQFF.

J is TRBJ2-1 and V is TRBV25-1; the D call of TRBD2 rests on TCRdb alone, since no DNA is present to check it. There are 17 residues in the CDR3. Germline V gives CDR1 MGHDK, CDR2 SYGVNS. Here the CDR3 reads CASSDLGLADYNNEQFF.

CDR3 sequence: CSVGGGEGAQTGELFF. The chain carries TRBV29-1 and TRBJ2-2; there is no DNA to check the TCRdb D call of TRBD2. Germline V CDR1 and CDR2: SQVTM, ANQGSEA. The CDR3 contains 16 residues.

V usage is TRBV20-1 and J usage is TRBJ2-5; the D call from TCRdb, TRBD2, cannot be confirmed without DNA. CDR1 is DFQATT and CDR2 is SNEGSKA in the germline V gene (reference sequence). CDR3 length: 15 amino acids. This chain's CDR3 is CSARDLSGIGETQYF.

The chain couples TRBV6-1 to TRBJ2-3; without DNA, the TCRdb call of TRBD1 cannot be checked. CDR3 length equals 13 residues. From germline, CDR1 is MNHNS and CDR2 SASEGT. CDR3: CASSGIGPDTQYF.

V and J are TRBV12-3 or TRBV12-4 and TRBJ2-5. The CDR3 has 14 amino acids. The CDR3 reads CASSFRQIQETQYF.

The rearrangement joins TRBV13 to TRBJ2-5; TCRdb lists TRBD1, though no DNA is available to test this call. CDR1 and CDR2 (germline): PRHDT, FYEKMQ (reference sequence). The length of the CDR3 is 14 residues. The CDR3: CASSRAQGQETQYF.

V gene TRBV30 combines with J gene TRBJ2-5. This CDR3 has 12 residues. The germline V gene encodes CDR1 GTSNPN and CDR2 SVGIG (reference sequence). The CDR3 loop is CAWSGRKETQYF. Complete variable domain (other parts from reference TRBV30 and TRBJ2-5): SQTIHQWPATLVQPVGSPLSLECTVEGTSNPNLYWYRQAAGRGLQLLFYSVGIGQISSEVPQNLSASRPQDRQFILSSKKLLLSDSGFYLCAWSGRKETQYFGPGTRLLVL.

The rearrangement uses TRBV6-5 and TRBJ2-6. The CDR3 extends over 17 amino acids. The germline gives CDR1 MNHEY, CDR2 SVGAGI. The CDR3 spells CASSYWVRSSGANVLTF.

V is TRBV7-8 and J is TRBJ2-3; TCRdb calls TRBD2, which cannot be checked without DNA. Germline CDR1 and CDR2: SGHVS and FQNEAQ. The CDR3 spans 18 residues. CDR3 sequence: CASSATSRLAGYTDTQYF.

V is TRBV2 and J is TRBJ2-1. CDR1 is SNHLY and CDR2 is FYNNEI in the germline V gene. The CDR3 runs 11 residues. The CDR3 loop reads CASSDSSEQFF.

The V and J genes are TRBV11-2 and TRBJ1-1. The CDR3 is 16 amino acids. Germline CDR1 reads SGHAT; CDR2 reads FQNNGV. CDR3 amino acids: CASSFPQVHVNTEAFF.

The CDR3 is CASRPGPQRDTQYF. The gene calls are TRBV19 and TRBJ2-3; TCRdb's D call, TRBD1, is unchecked because there is no DNA. The CDR3 contains 14 residues. CDR1 LNHDA and CDR2 SQIVND come from the germline V gene (reference sequence).

The chain couples TRBV4-3 to TRBJ2-1; TCRdb designates TRBD2, a call that cannot be tested without DNA. Germline-derived CDR1 and CDR2 are LGHNA and YSLEER. This CDR3 comprises 18 residues. The CDR3 protein is CASSQDLPDSGRENEQFF.

This chain joins TRBV19 and TRBJ1-5; TCRdb lists TRBD1, though no DNA is available to test this call. The CDR3 is 17 residues long. Per the germline V gene, CDR1 is LNHDA and CDR2 is SQIVND (reference sequence). Here the CDR3 reads CASSPHRQVNPHQPQHF.

The chain carries TRBV12-3 or TRBV12-4 and TRBJ2-1. The CDR3 spans 12 residues. The CDR3 spells CASSLSWSEQFF.

The chain couples TRBV20-1 to TRBJ2-3. This CDR3 has 13 amino acids. Germline V CDR1 and CDR2: DFQATT, SNEGSKA (reference sequence). The CDR3 protein is CSARDLATDTQYF.